This entry is about one T cell receptor beta chain. Its antigen is currently unknown. At one end the junction does not follow the germline gene, possibly because of a read error. Three rounds of nested PCR, following a modified ARM-PCR protocol, produced the TCRbeta library. TCRdb fed the multiplex PCR reads into MiXCR, producing one record per CDR3 protein. The table shows around 71,000 distinct CDR3 sequences, with 55% to 80% occurring only once. The data are from a study of tumor and adjacent non-tumor tissue in lung cancer. At the level of the study: Patients were aged roughly 31 to 76, roughly 9 men and about five women, stage I to III. Study findings and constraints: Tumor TCR diversity, when higher, was linked to shorter survival.

The template was RNA from unsorted bulk tissue. The specimen was lung tumor tissue. The source of this sequence is a woman aged 40-49 years with non-small cell lung cancer.

CDR3 sequence reads: CASNLIRAYNEQFF. The CDR3 DNA reads TGTGCCAGCAACCTAATTAGAGCCTACAACGAGCAGTTCTTC. This sequence joins TRBV12-3 or TRBV12-4 and TRBJ2-1; D is unclear. CDR3 length equals 14 residues.